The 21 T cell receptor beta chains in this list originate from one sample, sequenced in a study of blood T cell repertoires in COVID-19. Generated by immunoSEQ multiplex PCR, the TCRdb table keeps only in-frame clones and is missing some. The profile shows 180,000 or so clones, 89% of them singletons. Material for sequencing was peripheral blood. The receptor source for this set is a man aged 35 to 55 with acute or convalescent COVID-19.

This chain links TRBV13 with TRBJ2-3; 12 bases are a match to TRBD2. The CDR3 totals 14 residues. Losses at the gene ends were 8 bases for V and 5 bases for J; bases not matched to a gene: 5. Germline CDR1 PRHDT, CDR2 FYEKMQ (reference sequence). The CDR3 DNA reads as TGTGCCAGCCGCCTAGCGGGGGGGCAAGATACGCAGTATTTT. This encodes CASRLAGGQDTQYF. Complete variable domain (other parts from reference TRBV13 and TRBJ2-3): AAGVIQSPRHLIKEKRETATLKCYPIPRHDTVYWYQQGPGQDPQFLISFYEKMQSDKGSIPDRFSAQQFSDYHSELNMSSLELGDSALYFCASRLAGGQDTQYFGPGTRLTVL.

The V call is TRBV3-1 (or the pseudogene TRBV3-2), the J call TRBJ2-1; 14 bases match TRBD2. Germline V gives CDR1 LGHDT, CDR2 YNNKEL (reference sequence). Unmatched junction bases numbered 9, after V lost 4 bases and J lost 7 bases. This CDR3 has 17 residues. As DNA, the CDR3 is TGTGCCAGCAGCCCCTGGACTAGCGGGGGGCCTGATAATGAGCAGTTCTTC. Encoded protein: CASSPWTSGGPDNEQFF.

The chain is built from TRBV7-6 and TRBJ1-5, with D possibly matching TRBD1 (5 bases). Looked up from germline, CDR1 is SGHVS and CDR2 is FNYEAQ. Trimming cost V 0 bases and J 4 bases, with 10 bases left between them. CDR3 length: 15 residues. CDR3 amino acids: CASSLAAGRNQPQHF. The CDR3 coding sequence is TGTGCCAGCAGCTTAGCGGCAGGGCGGAATCAGCCCCAGCATTTT.

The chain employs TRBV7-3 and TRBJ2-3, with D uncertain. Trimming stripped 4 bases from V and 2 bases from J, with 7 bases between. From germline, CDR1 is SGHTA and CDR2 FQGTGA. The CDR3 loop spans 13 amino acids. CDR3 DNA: TGTGCCAGCAGCTCCTTTATCACAGATACGCAGTATTTT. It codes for CASSSFITDTQYF.

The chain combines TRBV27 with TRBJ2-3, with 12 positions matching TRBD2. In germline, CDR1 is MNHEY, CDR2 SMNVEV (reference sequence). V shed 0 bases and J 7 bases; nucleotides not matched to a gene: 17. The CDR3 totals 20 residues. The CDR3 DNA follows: TGTGCCAGCAGTTTATCGACACCGGCTAGCGGGGGGGGCGGGTTATATACGCAGTATTTT. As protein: CASSLSTPASGGGGLYTQYF.

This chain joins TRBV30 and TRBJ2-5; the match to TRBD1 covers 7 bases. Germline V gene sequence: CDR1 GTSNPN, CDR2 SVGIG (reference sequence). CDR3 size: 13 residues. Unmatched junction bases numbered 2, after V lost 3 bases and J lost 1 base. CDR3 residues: CAWSTGAQETQYF. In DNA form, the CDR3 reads TGTGCCTGGAGCACAGGGGCCCAAGAGACCCAGTACTTC.

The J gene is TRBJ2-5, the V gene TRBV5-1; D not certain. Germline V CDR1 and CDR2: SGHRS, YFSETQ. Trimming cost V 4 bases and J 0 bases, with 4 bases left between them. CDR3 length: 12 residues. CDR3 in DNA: TGCGCCAGCAGCCAGTACCAAGAGACCCAGTACTTC. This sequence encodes CASSQYQETQYF.

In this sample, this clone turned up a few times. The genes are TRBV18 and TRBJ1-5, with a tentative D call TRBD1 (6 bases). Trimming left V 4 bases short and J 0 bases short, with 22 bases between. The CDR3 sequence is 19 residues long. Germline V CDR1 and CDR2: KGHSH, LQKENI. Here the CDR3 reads CASSRQKQGWGYSNQPQHF. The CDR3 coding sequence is TGTGCCAGCTCACGCCAGAAACAGGGATGGGGCTATAGCAATCAGCCCCAGCATTTT. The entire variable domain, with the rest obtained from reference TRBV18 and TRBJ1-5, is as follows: NAGVMQNPRHLVRRRGQEARLRCSPMKGHSHVYWYRQLPEEGLKFMVYLQKENIIDESGMPKERFSAEFPKEGPSILRIQQVVRGDSAAYFCASSRQKQGWGYSNQPQHFGDGTRLSIL.

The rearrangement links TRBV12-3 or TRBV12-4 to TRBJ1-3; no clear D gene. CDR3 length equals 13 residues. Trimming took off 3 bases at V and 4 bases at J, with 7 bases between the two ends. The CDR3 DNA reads TGTGCCAGCAGTTTTTCGGGGGGAAACACCATATATTTT. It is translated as CASSFSGGNTIYF.

The CDR3 DNA reads TGTGCCAGCTCACCAAAGGAGGGGGCTCGATCACCCCTCCACTTT. This codes for CASSPKEGARSPLHF. The genes are TRBV18 and TRBJ1-6, with 7 nucleotides matching TRBD1. The CDR3 length is 15 residues. After removal of 2 bases from V and 10 bases from J, the junction contained 8 bases not matched to a gene. CDR1 and CDR2 from the germline V gene are KGHSH and LQKENI.

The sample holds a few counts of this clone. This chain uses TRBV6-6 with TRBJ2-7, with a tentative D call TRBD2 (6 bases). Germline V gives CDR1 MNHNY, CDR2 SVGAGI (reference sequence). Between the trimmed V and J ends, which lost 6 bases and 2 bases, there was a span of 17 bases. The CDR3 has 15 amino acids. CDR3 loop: CASSPGGFPPYEQYF. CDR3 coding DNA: TGTGCCAGCAGCCCCGGGGGTTTTCCCCCCTACGAGCAGTACTTC.

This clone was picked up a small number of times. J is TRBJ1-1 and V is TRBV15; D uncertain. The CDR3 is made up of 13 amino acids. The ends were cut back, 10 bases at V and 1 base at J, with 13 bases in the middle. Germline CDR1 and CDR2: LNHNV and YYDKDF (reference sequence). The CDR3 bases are TGTGCCATCTCAGACCGGGGGAACACTGAAGCTTTCTTT. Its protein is CAISDRGNTEAFF.

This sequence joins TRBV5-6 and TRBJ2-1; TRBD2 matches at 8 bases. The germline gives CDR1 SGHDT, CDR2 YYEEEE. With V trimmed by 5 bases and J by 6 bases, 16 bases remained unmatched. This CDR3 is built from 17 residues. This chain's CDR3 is CASRLTGAGGQVNEQFF. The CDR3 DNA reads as TGTGCCAGCAGGTTAACCGGTGCGGGGGGACAAGTCAATGAGCAGTTCTTC.

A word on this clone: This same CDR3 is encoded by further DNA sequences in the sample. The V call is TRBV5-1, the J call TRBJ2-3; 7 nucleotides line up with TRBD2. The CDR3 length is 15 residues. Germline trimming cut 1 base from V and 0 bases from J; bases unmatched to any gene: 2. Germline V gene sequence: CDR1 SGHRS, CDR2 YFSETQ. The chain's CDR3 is CASSLLGGSTDTQYF. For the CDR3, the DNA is TGCGCCAGCAGCTTGTTGGGGGGGAGCACAGATACGCAGTATTTT. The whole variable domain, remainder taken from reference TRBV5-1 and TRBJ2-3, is KAGVTQTPRYLIKTRGQQVTLSCSPISGHRSVSWYQQTPGQGLQFLFEYFSETQRNKGNFPGRFSGRQFSNSRSEMNVSTLELGDSALYLCASSLLGGSTDTQYFGPGTRLTVL.

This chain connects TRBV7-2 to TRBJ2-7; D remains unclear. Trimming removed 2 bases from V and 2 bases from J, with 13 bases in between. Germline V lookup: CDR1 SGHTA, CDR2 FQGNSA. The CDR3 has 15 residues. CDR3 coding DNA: TGTGCCAGCAGCTTATCTGTGGCACTAACCTACGAGCAGTACTTC. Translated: CASSLSVALTYEQYF.

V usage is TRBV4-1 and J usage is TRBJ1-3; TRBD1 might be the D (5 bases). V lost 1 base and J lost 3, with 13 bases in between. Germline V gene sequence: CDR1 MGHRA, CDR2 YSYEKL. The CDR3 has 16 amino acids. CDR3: CASSQGSRVGGNTIYF. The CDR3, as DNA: TGCGCCAGCAGCCAAGGTAGCAGGGTGGGTGGAAACACCATATATTTT.

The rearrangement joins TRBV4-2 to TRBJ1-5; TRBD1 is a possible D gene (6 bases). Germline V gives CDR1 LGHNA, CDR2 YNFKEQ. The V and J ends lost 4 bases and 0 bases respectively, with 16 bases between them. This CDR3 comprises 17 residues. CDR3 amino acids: CASSPLGGRDSNQPQHF. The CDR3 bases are TGTGCCAGCAGCCCCCTAGGGGGTCGCGATAGCAATCAGCCCCAGCATTTT.

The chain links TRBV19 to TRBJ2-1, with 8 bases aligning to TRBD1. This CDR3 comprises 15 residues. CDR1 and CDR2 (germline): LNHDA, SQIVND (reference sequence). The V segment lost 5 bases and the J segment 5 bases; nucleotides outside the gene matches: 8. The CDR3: CASSARTGTHNEQFF. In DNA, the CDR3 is TGTGCCAGTAGTGCCCGGACAGGGACTCACAATGAGCAGTTCTTC.

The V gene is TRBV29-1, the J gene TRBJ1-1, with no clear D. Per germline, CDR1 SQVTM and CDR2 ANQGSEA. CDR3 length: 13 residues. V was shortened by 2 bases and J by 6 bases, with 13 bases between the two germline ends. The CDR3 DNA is TGCAGCGTTGAAAAAGGGAGATCGGCTGAAGCTTTCTTT. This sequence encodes CSVEKGRSAEAFF.

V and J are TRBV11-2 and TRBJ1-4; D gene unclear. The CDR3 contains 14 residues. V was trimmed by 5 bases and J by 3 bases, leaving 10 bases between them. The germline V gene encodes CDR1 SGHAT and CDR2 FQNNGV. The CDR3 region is CASSRSLANEKLFF. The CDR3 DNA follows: TGTGCCAGCAGCCGGAGCTTGGCTAATGAAAAACTGTTTTTT.

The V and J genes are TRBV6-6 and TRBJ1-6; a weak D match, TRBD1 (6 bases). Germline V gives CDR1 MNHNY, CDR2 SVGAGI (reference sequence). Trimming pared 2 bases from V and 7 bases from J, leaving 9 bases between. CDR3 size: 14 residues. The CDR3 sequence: CASSYRTENSPLHF. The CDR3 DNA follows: TGTGCCAGCAGTTACCGGACAGAGAATTCACCCCTCCACTTT.